These 32 T cell receptor beta chains came from one sample sequenced in a study of cytomegalovirus exposure and HLA in healthy donors. A multiplex PCR was run with 60 Vbeta primers and 13 Jbeta primers. Repertoires were generated with immunoSEQ multiplex PCR, while TCRdb's copy carries only in-frame clones and drops some. The sample holds about 160,000 clones; around four fifths are singletons and the top ten take 1%. The sequenced sample was PBMCs. The receptors originated from a woman aged 45-60 years in good health and CMV-seropositive.

This clone was detected only a few times. The chain has TRBV28 and TRBJ2-1; D gene ambiguous. V was cut by 2 bases and J by 6 bases, with 5 bases left in between. CDR3 size: 12 residues. Germline V gives CDR1 MDHEN, CDR2 SYDVKM. The chain's CDR3 is CASSLQRNEQFF. The CDR3 nucleotides are TGTGCCAGCAGTTTACAGCGCAATGAGCAGTTCTTC.

The J gene is TRBJ2-7, the V gene TRBV2; no clear D. The CDR3 runs 13 residues. With 3 bases removed from V and 1 base from J, the gap between germline ends came to 7 bases. Germline V gives CDR1 SNHLY, CDR2 FYNNEI. CDR3 coding DNA: TGTGCCAGCAGTGACGGTGGTTCCTACGAGCAGTACTTC. This translates into CASSDGGSYEQYF.

V is TRBV5-1 and J is TRBJ2-5, with 9 bases that match TRBD2. Germline values: CDR1 SGHRS, CDR2 YFSETQ. The V segment lost 2 bases and the J segment 2 bases; nucleotides outside the gene matches: 4. The CDR3 has 15 amino acids. The CDR3 DNA is TGCGCCAGCAGCTTATTAGCGGGAGCGCAAGAGACCCAGTACTTC. Translating it yields CASSLLAGAQETQYF.

CDR3 sequence: CASSTPGTRNSNQPQHF. In DNA form, the CDR3 reads TGTGCCAGTAGTACCCCCGGGACAAGAAATAGCAATCAGCCCCAGCATTTT. The chain employs TRBV19 and TRBJ1-5, with D possibly TRBD1 on 6 matching bases. The CDR3 sequence is 17 residues long. Per the germline V gene, CDR1 is LNHDA and CDR2 is SQIVND (reference sequence). V lost 4 bases to trimming and J lost 0 bases, with 16 bases between them. The complete variable domain, with remaining parts taken from reference TRBV19 and TRBJ1-5, reads DGGITQSPKYLFRKEGQNVTLSCEQNLNHDAMYWYRQDPGQGLRLIYYSQIVNDFQKGDIAEGYSVSREKKESFPLTVTSAQKNPTAFYLCASSTPGTRNSNQPQHFGDGTRLSIL.

This sequence joins TRBV7-2 and TRBJ2-7; TRBD1 might be the D (6 bases). The CDR3 is 16 amino acids. The germline V gene has CDR1 SGHTA and CDR2 FQGNSA. Trimming cost V 5 bases and J 0 bases, with 17 bases left between them. The CDR3 here is CASSPYGQLSSYEQYF. CDR3 nucleotide sequence: TGTGCCAGCAGCCCATACGGACAGTTAAGCTCCTACGAGCAGTACTTC.

The rearrangement joins TRBV28 to TRBJ1-2; a weak D match, TRBD1 (6 bases). The V and J ends lost 2 bases and 4 bases respectively, with 20 bases between them. The CDR3 length is 17 residues. Per germline, CDR1 MDHEN and CDR2 SYDVKM. The CDR3 protein is CASSLVRPQGPRYGYTF. In nucleotides, the CDR3 is TGTGCCAGCAGTTTAGTGCGGCCGCAGGGGCCGCGCTATGGCTACACCTTC.

The V call is TRBV5-1, the J call TRBJ2-3, with 9 bases aligning to TRBD1. V lost 3 bases, J lost 4 bases, and 9 bases stayed unmatched. The CDR3 runs to 16 residues. Germline V gene lookup returns CDR1 SGHRS and CDR2 YFSETQ. CDR3 sequence: CASSSFPGQGSDTQYF. In nucleotides, the CDR3 is TGCGCCAGCAGCTCTTTCCCGGGACAGGGCTCAGATACGCAGTATTTT.

The J gene is TRBJ2-3, the V gene TRBV2; D possibly corresponds to TRBD2 (5 bases). The CDR3 loop spans 13 amino acids. CDR1 is SNHLY, CDR2 FYNNEI, per germline. The V end lost 9 bases, the J end lost 5 bases, and 15 bases lay between the germline ends. The CDR3 loop is CARGLLSLDTQYF. The CDR3 DNA follows: TGTGCCAGAGGACTCCTCTCCCTAGATACGCAGTATTTT.

Regarding this clone: One junction end does not reproduce the germline sequence, and a read error may be involved. The chain employs TRBV2 and TRBJ1-2; D not certain. Germline V gene data show CDR1 as SNHLY and CDR2 as FYNNEI. This CDR3 spans 12 amino acids. In nucleotides, the CDR3 is TGTGCCAGCAGTAGGCAAGACTATGGCCACACCTTC. This gives the protein CASSRQDYGHTF.

Comment on this clone: At one of its ends the junction is not consistent with the germline gene, which may arise from a read error. This sequence joins TRBV7-9 and TRBJ2-7; D might be TRBD2 (5 bases). Germline loops: CDR1 SEHNR, CDR2 FQNEAQ (reference sequence). This CDR3 region has 12 residues. The CDR3 DNA reads TGTTCCAGCAGCTTAGCGACGGGAAAGCAGTACTTC. It encodes CSSSLATGKQYF.

This rearrangement joins TRBV11-3 to TRBJ2-1; TRBD2 agrees at 9 bases. Trimming removed 2 bases from V and 0 bases from J; junction bases left unmatched: 5. This CDR3 comprises 17 residues. Germline V gene data show CDR1 as SGHNT and CDR2 as YENEEA. The CDR3: CASSLRAGGSSYNEQFF. The CDR3 DNA reads as TGTGCCAGCAGCTTACGGGCGGGGGGGAGCTCCTACAATGAGCAGTTCTTC.

J is TRBJ1-2 and V is TRBV5-4; tentative D call: TRBD1 (5 bases). In germline, CDR1 is SGHNT, CDR2 YYREEE (reference sequence). Trimming took 1 base from V and 1 from J, leaving 11 bases between them. The CDR3 extends over 15 amino acids. The CDR3 loop is CASSLPLGDNYGYTF. CDR3 DNA sequence: TGTGCCAGCAGCTTGCCTCTAGGGGATAACTATGGCTACACCTTC.

V gene TRBV7-8 combines with J gene TRBJ2-7, with 8 bases matching TRBD2. Germline trimming cut 5 bases from V and 3 bases from J; bases unmatched to any gene: 15. Germline CDR1 is SGHVS and CDR2 is FQNEAQ. This CDR3 is 17 amino acids long. CDR3 coding DNA: TGTGCCAGCAGCCCTATTAGTTCCGGGACTAGTATCTACGAGCAGTACTTC. Its protein is CASSPISSGTSIYEQYF.

This rearrangement joins TRBV7-9 to TRBJ1-2, with 9 bases fitting TRBD1. V lost 0 bases, J lost 8 bases, and 13 bases stayed unmatched. CDR3 size: 17 residues. Per the germline V gene, CDR1 is SEHNR and CDR2 is FQNEAQ (reference sequence). The chain's CDR3 is CASSLAGQGLERRGYTF. The CDR3 DNA reads TGTGCCAGCAGCTTAGCGGGACAGGGCCTCGAGAGGAGGGGCTACACCTTC.

This rearrangement joins TRBV6-4 to TRBJ2-1; 12 nucleotides agree with TRBD2. V lost 6 bases and J lost 9; bases outside the gene matches: 9. This CDR3 has 15 residues. CDR1 is MRHNA, CDR2 SNTAGT, per germline. The CDR3, as DNA: TGTGCCAGCAGGATGACTAGCGGGGGTAGGAGTGAGCAGTTCTTC. It translates to CASRMTSGGRSEQFF.

This chain uses TRBV29-1 with TRBJ1-4; 7 bases are shared with TRBD1. The length of the CDR3 is 13 residues. Germline CDR1 is SQVTM and CDR2 is ANQGSEA. J gave up 5 bases and V 7 bases, and 7 bases lay outside the gene matches. CDR3 region: CSGAGGSNEKLFF. CDR3 nucleotide sequence: TGCAGCGGAGCAGGGGGTTCAAATGAAAAACTGTTTTTT.

The V and J genes are TRBV2 and TRBJ1-1, with 7 bases lining up with TRBD1. Germline-derived CDR1 and CDR2 are SNHLY and FYNNEI. The V gene end was trimmed by 4 bases and the J gene end by 6 bases; junction bases not matched to a gene: 5. The CDR3 is made up of 13 amino acids. The DNA of the CDR3 is TGTGCCAGCAGTGGACAGGGCCTCTCTGAAGCTTTCTTT. Encoded protein: CASSGQGLSEAFF. The full variable domain, with the rest looked up from reference TRBV2 and TRBJ1-1, is EPEVTQTPSHQVTQMGQEVILRCVPISNHLYFYWYRQILGQKVEFLVSFYNNEISEKSEIFDDQFSVERPDGSNFTLKIRSTKLEDSAMYFCASSGQGLSEAFFGQGTRLTVV.

V gene TRBV6-5 combines with J gene TRBJ1-1, with D perhaps TRBD1 (5 bases). The CDR3 is 12 residues long. Germline V gene lookup returns CDR1 MNHEY and CDR2 SVGAGI. V lost 10 bases and J lost 4, with 13 bases in between. This CDR3 is CATRRTGTEAFF. The CDR3 bases are TGTGCCACTCGTCGCACAGGCACTGAAGCTTTCTTT.

The gene calls are TRBV6-5 and TRBJ1-1, with TRBD1 matching 7 bases. The CDR3 contains 14 residues. With V trimmed by 2 bases and J by 7 bases, 7 bases remained unmatched. From germline, CDR1 is MNHEY and CDR2 SVGAGI. The CDR3: CASSYRTGSIEAFF. The CDR3 coding sequence is TGTGCCAGCAGTTACCGGACAGGAAGTATTGAAGCTTTCTTT.

The rearrangement links TRBV5-1 to TRBJ2-5, with 7 nucleotides matching TRBD2. There are 13 residues in the CDR3. Trimming took 5 bases from V and 5 from J; bases not matched to a gene: 6. The V gene's germline CDR1 is SGHRS and CDR2 YFSETQ. The CDR3 loop is CASSSGLAETQYF. The CDR3 region has the DNA TGCGCCAGCAGTAGCGGGCTTGCTGAGACCCAGTACTTC.

The V call is TRBV7-2, the J call TRBJ2-7; 15 nucleotides match TRBD2. This CDR3 spans 15 amino acids. V lost 5 bases, J lost 9 bases, and 8 bases stayed unmatched. The germline V gene has CDR1 SGHTA and CDR2 FQGNSA. CDR3 sequence: CASSGGLAGGRGQYF. CDR3 in DNA: TGTGCCAGCAGCGGAGGACTAGCGGGAGGGCGCGGGCAGTACTTC.

J is TRBJ2-2 and V is TRBV6-6, with 12 bases identical to TRBD1. V shed 0 bases and J 6 bases; nucleotides not matched to a gene: 2. The germline CDR1 and CDR2 sequences are MNHNY and SVGAGI (reference sequence). The CDR3 consists of 16 residues. This chain's CDR3 is CASSYSGQGAAGELFF. Written as DNA, the CDR3 is TGTGCCAGCAGTTACTCGGGACAGGGGGCGGCCGGGGAGCTGTTTTTT.

This clone showed up just a few times. This chain joins TRBV15 and TRBJ1-5; D is uncertain. Germline assignment: CDR1 LNHNV and CDR2 YYDKDF (reference sequence). Trimming shortened V by 0 bases and J by 7 bases, and 7 bases separated the two germline ends. This CDR3 contains 13 residues. This CDR3 is CATSRDRGQPQHF. The CDR3 DNA follows: TGTGCCACCAGCAGAGATCGAGGGCAGCCCCAGCATTTT.

Of note for this clone: Compared with germline, one end of the junction differs, possibly owing to a read error. This chain's CDR3 is CASSPRLAGYNEQFF. DNA for the CDR3: TGTGCTAGCAGCCCTAGACTAGCGGGGTACAATGAGCAGTTCTTC. The V call is TRBV7-7, the J call TRBJ2-1, with 11 bases aligning to TRBD2. The germline V gene encodes CDR1 SSHAT and CDR2 FNYEAQ (reference sequence). The CDR3 covers 15 residues. Full variable domain (rest looked up from reference TRBV7-7 and TRBJ2-1): GAGVSQSPRYKVTKRGQDVTLRCDPISSHATLYWYQQALGQGPEFLTYFNYEAQPDKSGLPSDRFSAERPEGSISTLTIQRTEQRDSAMYRCASSPRLAGYNEQFFGPGTRLTVL.

This chain uses TRBV6-6 with TRBJ2-6, with D tentatively TRBD2 (5 bases). The germline V and J ends were trimmed by 8 bases and 0 bases, with 5 bases remaining between them. Germline CDR1 is MNHNY and CDR2 is SVGAGI (reference sequence). The CDR3 extends over 13 amino acids. The CDR3 DNA reads TGTGCCAGCGAGGGCTCTGGGGCCAACGTCCTGACTTTC. Translating it yields CASEGSGANVLTF.

The CDR3 coding sequence is TGTGCCCGTTCCGGGACAGGGAACACTGAAGCTTTCTTT. This codes for CARSGTGNTEAFF. The genes are TRBV30 and TRBJ1-1; the match to TRBD1 covers 8 bases. The CDR3 loop spans 13 amino acids. With 8 bases clipped from V and 1 base from J, the junction kept 6 bases outside the gene matches. The germline CDR1 and CDR2 sequences are GTSNPN and SVGIG (reference sequence).

This clone occurred once. The genes are TRBV7-2 and TRBJ2-7; D is unresolved. This CDR3 comprises 14 residues. V dropped 1 base and J dropped 2 bases, with 9 bases sitting between them. Germline V gives CDR1 SGHTA, CDR2 FQGNSA. CDR3 residues: CASSLESTAYEQYF. In DNA form, the CDR3 reads TGTGCCAGCAGCTTAGAGTCCACAGCCTACGAGCAGTACTTC.

This clone has just a few counts. The V gene is TRBV14, the J gene TRBJ2-3, with 8 bases identical to TRBD2. Germline CDR1 is SGHDN and CDR2 is FVKESK. V lost 0 bases and J lost 4; bases outside the gene matches: 6. CDR3 length equals 16 residues. The CDR3 DNA reads TGTGCCAGCAGCCAAGAGACTAGCGATGGGTCAGATACGCAGTATTTT. This gives the protein CASSQETSDGSDTQYF.

The chain uses TRBV28 and TRBJ1-1; tentatively, D is TRBD1 (6 bases). Trimming cost V 5 bases and J 5 bases, with 18 bases left between them. This CDR3 spans 15 amino acids. CDR1 and CDR2 (germline): MDHEN, SYDVKM. CDR3 amino acids: CASSKSQGRGTEAFF. CDR3 coding DNA: TGTGCCAGCAGTAAGTCACAGGGTCGAGGGACTGAAGCTTTCTTT.

This rearrangement joins TRBV2 to TRBJ1-5; maybe TRBD1 (5 bases). Germline assignment: CDR1 SNHLY and CDR2 FYNNEI. CDR3 length: 14 amino acids. The V end was cut by 6 bases, the J end by 7 bases, with 16 bases between. CDR3 bases: TGTGCCAGCAGGAACAGGCCTCGTGAGCAGCCCCAGCATTTT. The encoded protein is CASRNRPREQPQHF.

J is TRBJ2-1 and V is TRBV5-4; tentatively, D is TRBD1 (6 bases). The CDR3 loop spans 12 amino acids. Trimming stripped 10 bases from V and 4 bases from J, with 12 bases between. Germline V gives CDR1 SGHNT, CDR2 YYREEE (reference sequence). CDR3: CAGRTAYNEQFF. The CDR3 coding sequence is TGTGCCGGACGGACAGCTTACAATGAGCAGTTCTTC.

The chain uses TRBV9 and TRBJ2-2; possible D gene TRBD1, 6 bases. The CDR3 contains 14 residues. Trimming left V 0 bases short and J 4 bases short, with 7 bases between. The V gene's germline CDR1 is SGDLS and CDR2 YYNGEE. CDR3 region: CASSVEGGTGELFF. As DNA, the CDR3 is TGTGCCAGCAGCGTAGAAGGGGGCACCGGGGAGCTGTTTTTT.